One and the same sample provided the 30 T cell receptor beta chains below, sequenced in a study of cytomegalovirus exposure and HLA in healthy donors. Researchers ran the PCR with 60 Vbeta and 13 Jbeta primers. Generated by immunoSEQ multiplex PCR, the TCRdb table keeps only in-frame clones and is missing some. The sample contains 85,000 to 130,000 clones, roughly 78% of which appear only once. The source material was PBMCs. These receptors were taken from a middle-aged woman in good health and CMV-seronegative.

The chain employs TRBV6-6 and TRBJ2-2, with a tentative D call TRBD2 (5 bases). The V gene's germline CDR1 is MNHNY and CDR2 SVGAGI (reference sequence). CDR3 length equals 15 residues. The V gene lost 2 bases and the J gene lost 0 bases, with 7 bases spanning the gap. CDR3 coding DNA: TGTGCCAGCAGTTACGGGAGAACGAACACCGGGGAGCTGTTTTTT. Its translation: CASSYGRTNTGELFF.

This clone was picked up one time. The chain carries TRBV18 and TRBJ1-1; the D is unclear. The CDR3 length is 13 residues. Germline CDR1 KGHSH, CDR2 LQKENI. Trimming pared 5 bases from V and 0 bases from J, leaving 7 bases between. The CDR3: CASSFDLNTEAFF. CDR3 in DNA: TGTGCCAGCTCATTCGACTTGAACACTGAAGCTTTCTTT. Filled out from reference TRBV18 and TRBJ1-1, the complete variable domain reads NAGVMQNPRHLVRRRGQEARLRCSPMKGHSHVYWYRQLPEEGLKFMVYLQKENIIDESGMPKERFSAEFPKEGPSILRIQQVVRGDSAAYFCASSFDLNTEAFFGQGTRLTVV.

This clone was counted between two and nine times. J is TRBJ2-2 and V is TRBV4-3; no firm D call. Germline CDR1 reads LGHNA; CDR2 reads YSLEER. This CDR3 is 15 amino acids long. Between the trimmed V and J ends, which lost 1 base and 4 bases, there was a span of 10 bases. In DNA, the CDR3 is TGCGCCAGCAGCCAAGGTGAGCTCCCCACCGGGGAGCTGTTTTTT. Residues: CASSQGELPTGELFF.

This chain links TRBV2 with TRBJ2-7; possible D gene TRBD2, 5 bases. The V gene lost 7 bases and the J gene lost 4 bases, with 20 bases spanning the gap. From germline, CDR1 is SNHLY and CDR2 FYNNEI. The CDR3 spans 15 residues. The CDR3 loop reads CASKPRARPAYEQYF. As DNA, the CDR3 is TGTGCCAGCAAACCGCGGGCCCGCCCAGCGTACGAGCAGTACTTC.

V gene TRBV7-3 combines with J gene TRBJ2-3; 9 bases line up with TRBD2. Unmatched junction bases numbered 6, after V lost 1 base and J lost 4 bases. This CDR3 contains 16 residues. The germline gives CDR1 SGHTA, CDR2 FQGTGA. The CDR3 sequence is CASSLIAGVSADTQYF. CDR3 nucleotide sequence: TGTGCCAGCAGCTTAATAGCGGGAGTGAGCGCAGATACGCAGTATTTT. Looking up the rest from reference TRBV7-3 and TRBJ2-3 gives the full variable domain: GAGVSQTPSNKVTEKGKYVELRCDPISGHTALYWYRQSLGQGPEFLIYFQGTGAADDSGLPNDRFFAVRPEGSVSTLKIQRTERGDSAVYLCASSLIAGVSADTQYFGPGTRLTVL.

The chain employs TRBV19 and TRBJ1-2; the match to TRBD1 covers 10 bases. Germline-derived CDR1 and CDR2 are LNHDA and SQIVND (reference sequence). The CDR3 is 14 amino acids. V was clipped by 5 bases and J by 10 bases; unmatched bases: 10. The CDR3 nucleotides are TGTGCCAGTAGTCCATACTCTGGGACAGGGGCCTACACCTTC. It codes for CASSPYSGTGAYTF.

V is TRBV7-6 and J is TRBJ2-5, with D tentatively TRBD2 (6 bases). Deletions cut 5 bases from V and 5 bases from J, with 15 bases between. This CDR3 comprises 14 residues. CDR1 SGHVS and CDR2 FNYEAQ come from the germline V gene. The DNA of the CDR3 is TGTGCCAGCAGCCTTACGACGAGCGGGGAGACCCAGTACTTC. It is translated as CASSLTTSGETQYF.

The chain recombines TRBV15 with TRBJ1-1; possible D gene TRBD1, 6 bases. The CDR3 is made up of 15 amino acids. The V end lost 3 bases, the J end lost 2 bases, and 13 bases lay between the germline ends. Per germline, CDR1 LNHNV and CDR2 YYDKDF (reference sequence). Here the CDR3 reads CATSREKGVNTEAFF. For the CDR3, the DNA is TGTGCCACCAGCAGGGAAAAGGGGGTCAACACTGAAGCTTTCTTT.

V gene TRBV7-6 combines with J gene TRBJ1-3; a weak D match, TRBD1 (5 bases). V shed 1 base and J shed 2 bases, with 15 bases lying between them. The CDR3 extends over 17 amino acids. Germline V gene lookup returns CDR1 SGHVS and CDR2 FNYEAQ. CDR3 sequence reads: CASSLGSAGLPGNTIYF. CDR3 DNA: TGTGCCAGCAGCTTAGGAAGTGCAGGGCTCCCTGGAAACACCATATATTTT.

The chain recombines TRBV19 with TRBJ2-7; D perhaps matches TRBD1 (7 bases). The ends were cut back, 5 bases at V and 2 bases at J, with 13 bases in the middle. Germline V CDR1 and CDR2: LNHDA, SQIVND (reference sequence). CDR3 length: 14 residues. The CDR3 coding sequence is TGTGCCAGTAGTCGGGGGACAGCTACCTACGAGCAGTACTTC. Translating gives CASSRGTATYEQYF.

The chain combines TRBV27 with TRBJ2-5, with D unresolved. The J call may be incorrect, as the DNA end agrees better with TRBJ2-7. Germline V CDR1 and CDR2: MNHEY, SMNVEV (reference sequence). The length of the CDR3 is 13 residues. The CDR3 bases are TGTGCCAGCAGTTTAATAGACGGGTACGAGCAGTACTTC. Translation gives CASSLIDGYEQYF.

The CDR3 loop is CASSQDPGQGAPGNTIYF. The CDR3 coding sequence is TGCGCCAGCAGCCAAGATCCCGGACAGGGTGCACCTGGAAACACCATATATTTT. This chain links TRBV4-1 with TRBJ1-3; 8 nucleotides agree with TRBD1. Unmatched junction bases numbered 9, after V lost 0 bases and J lost 2 bases. Germline V gene sequence: CDR1 MGHRA, CDR2 YSYEKL. There are 18 residues in the CDR3.

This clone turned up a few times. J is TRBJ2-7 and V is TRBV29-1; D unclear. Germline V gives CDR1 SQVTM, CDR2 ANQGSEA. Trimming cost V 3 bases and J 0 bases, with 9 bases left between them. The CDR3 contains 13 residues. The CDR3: CSVESSPSYEQYF. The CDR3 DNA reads TGCAGCGTTGAGAGTAGCCCCTCCTACGAGCAGTACTTC.

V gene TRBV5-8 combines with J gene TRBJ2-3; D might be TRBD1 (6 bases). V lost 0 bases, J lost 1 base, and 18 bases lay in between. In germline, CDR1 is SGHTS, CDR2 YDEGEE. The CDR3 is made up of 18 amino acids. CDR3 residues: CASSLDRVPRRGTDTQYF. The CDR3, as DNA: TGTGCCAGCAGCTTGGACAGGGTTCCGCGCCGGGGCACAGATACGCAGTATTTT.

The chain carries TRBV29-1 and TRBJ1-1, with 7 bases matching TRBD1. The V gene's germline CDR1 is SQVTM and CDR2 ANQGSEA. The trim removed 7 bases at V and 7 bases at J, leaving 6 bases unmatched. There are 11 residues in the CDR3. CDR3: CSALTGNEAFF. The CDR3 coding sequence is TGCAGCGCATTGACAGGGAATGAAGCTTTCTTT. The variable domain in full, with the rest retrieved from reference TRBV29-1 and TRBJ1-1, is SAVISQKPSRDICQRGTSLTIQCQVDSQVTMMFWYRQQPGQSLTLIATANQGSEATYESGFVIDKFPISRPNLTFSTLTVSNMSPEDSSIYLCSALTGNEAFFGQGTRLTVV.

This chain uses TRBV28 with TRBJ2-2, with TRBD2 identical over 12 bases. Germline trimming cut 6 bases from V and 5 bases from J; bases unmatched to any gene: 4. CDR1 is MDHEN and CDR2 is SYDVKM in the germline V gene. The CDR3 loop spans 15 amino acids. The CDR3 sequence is CASRTSGRGTGELFF. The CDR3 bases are TGTGCCAGCAGGACTAGCGGGAGAGGTACCGGGGAGCTGTTTTTT.

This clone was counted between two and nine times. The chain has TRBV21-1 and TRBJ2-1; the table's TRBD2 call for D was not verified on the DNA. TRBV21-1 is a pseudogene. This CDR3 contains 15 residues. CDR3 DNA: TGTGCCAGCAGCAGAGGCAGCGGAGCGTACAATGAGCAGTTCTTC. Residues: CASSRGSGAYNEQFF.

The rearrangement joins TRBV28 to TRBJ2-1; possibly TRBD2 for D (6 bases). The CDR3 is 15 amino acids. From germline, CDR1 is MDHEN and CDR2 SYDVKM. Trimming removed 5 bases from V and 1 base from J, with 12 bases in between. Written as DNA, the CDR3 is TGTGCCAGCAGTCTCCGGGGGAGATCCTACAATGAGCAGTTCTTC. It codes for CASSLRGRSYNEQFF.

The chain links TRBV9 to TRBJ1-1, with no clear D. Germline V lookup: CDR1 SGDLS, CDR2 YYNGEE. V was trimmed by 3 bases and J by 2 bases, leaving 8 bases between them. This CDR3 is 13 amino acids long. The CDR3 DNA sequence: TGTGCCAGCAGCGGAACAGCAAACACTGAAGCTTTCTTT. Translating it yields CASSGTANTEAFF.

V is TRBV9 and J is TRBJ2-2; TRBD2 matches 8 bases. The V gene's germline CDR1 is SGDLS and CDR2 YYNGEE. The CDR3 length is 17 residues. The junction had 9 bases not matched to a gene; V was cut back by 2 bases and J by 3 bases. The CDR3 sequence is CASSVPRGGVHTGELFF. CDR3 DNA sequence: TGTGCCAGCAGCGTCCCCCGGGGGGGGGTACACACCGGGGAGCTGTTTTTT.

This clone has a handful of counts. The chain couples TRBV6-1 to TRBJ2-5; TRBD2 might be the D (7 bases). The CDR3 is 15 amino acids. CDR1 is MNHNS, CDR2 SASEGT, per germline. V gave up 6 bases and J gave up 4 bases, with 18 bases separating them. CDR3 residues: CASSPEQGGSETQYF. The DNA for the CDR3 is TGTGCCAGCAGCCCGGAACAGGGAGGGTCAGAGACCCAGTACTTC.

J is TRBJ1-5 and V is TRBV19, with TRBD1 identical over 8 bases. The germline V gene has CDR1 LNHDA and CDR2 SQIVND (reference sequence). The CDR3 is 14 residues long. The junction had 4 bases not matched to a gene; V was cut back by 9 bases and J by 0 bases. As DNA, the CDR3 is TGTGCCAGCGGGACAGGTCTTAGCAATCAGCCCCAGCATTTT. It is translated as CASGTGLSNQPQHF.

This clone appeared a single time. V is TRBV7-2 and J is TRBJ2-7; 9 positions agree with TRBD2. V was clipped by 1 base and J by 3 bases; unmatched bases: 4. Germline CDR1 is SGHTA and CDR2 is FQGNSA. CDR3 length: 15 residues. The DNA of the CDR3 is TGTGCCAGCAGCTTAGGAGGCGGGAGGGACTACGAGCAGTACTTC. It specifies CASSLGGGRDYEQYF.

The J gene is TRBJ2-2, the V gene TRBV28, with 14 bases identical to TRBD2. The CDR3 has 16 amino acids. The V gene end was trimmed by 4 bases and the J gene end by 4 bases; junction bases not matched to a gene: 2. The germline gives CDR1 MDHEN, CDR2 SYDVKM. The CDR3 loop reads CASSWGLAGATGELFF. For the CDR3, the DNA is TGTGCCAGCAGTTGGGGACTAGCGGGAGCCACCGGGGAGCTGTTTTTT.

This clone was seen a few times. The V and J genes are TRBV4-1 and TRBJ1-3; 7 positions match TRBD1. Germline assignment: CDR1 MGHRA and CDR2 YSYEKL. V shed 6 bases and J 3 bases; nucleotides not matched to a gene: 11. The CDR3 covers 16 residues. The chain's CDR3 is CASSRTAGGGGNTIYF. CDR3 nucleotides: TGCGCCAGCAGTCGGACGGCAGGGGGTGGTGGAAACACCATATATTTT.

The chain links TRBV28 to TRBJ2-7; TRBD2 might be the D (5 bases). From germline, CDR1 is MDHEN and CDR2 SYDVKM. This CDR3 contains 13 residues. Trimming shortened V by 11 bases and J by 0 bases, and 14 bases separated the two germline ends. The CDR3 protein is CAVEALSSYEQYF. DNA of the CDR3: TGTGCCGTGGAGGCCTTGAGCTCCTACGAGCAGTACTTC.

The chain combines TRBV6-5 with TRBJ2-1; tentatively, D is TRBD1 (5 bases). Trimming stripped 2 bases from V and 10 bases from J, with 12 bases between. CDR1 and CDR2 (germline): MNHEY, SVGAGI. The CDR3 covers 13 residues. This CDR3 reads CASSYGATDEQFF. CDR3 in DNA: TGTGCCAGCAGTTACGGAGCGACAGACGAGCAGTTCTTC.

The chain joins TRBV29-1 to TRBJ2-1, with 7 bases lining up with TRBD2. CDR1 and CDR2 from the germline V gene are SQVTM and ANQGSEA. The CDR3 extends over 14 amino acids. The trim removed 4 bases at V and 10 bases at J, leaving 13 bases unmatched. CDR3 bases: TGCAGCGTTGCTGGTAGCGGGTTGATGGGGGAGCAGTTCTTC. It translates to CSVAGSGLMGEQFF.

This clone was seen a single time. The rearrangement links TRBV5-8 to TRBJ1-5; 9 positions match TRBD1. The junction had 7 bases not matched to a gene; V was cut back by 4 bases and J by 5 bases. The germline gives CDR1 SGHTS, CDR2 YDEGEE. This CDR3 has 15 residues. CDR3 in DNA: TGTGCCAGCAGCCCTGGGACAGGGTACGATCAGCCCCAGCATTTT. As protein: CASSPGTGYDQPQHF.

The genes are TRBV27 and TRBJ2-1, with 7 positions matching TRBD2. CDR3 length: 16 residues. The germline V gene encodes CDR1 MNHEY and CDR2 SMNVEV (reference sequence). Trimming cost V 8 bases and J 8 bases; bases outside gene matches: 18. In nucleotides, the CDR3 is TGTGCCAGCTCCACGAATACAGGACTAGAACGCCATGAGCAGTTCTTC. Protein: CASSTNTGLERHEQFF.